This T cell receptor (beta chain) is drawn from a study of CD8 T cells in ankylosing spondylitis. Quantitative 5'-RACE with molecular barcodes produced the TCR beta libraries. TCRdb re-called the 5' RACE reads through MiXCR, storing one row per CDR3 protein. This table has 350,000 to 400,000 distinct CDR3 sequences, approximately 20% appearing once. This clonotype occurred a few times. Its antigen remains unidentified. Study results and caveats: As reported, disease-linked clones showed significant enrichment in matched ankylosing spondylitis synovial fluid. A TCR beta motif made of about eight highly homologous variants seemed typical of ankylosing spondylitis blood. Prior literature has documented some motif variants in synovial fluid and blood from reactive arthritis.

This CDR3 is 14 amino acids long. Trimming pared 5 bases from V and 1 base from J, leaving 9 bases between. Germline V gives CDR1 LGHNA, CDR2 YNFKEQ. Material for sequencing was blood, either unsorted or a sorted T cell fraction (not recorded which). The chain joins TRBV4-2 to TRBJ1-5, with D hard to call. The source is a male donor with ankylosing spondylitis or in good health (not recorded which). This CDR3 is CASSSRASNQPQHF. The DNA of the CDR3 is TGTGCCAGCAGCAGTAGAGCGAGCAATCAGCCCCAGCATTTT.